The 14 T cell receptor beta chains given below trace back to one sample, sequenced in a study of Graves' ophthalmopathy and Graves' hyperthyroidism. RNA transcripts served as template for amplifying TCR beta CDR3 sequences. First-round RT-PCR with HTBI primers preceded a second-round multiplex PCR. One entry per CDR3 protein results from TCRdb running MiXCR on the multiplex PCR reads. The table has about 340,000 distinct CDR3 sequences, under 20% seen once. The sample was peripheral blood. These receptors all stem from an adult man with Graves' ophthalmopathy.

The chain is built from TRBV6-2 or TRBV6-3 and TRBJ2-2; D is undetermined. The CDR3 is made up of 13 amino acids. V lost 11 bases and J lost 5, with 15 bases in between. CDR1 MNHEY and CDR2 SVGEGT come from the germline V gene. The CDR3: CAPRKRKTGELFF. CDR3 in DNA: TGTGCCCCGCGAAAGCGAAAGACCGGGGAGCTGTTTTTT.

In this sample, this clonotype turned up many times. The chain is built from TRBV6-5 and TRBJ1-5; TRBD1 aligns across 7 bases. This CDR3 has 16 residues. Germline loops: CDR1 MNHEY, CDR2 SVGAGI. Trimming cost V 7 bases and J 3 bases; bases outside gene matches: 12. Here the CDR3 reads CASIQRATGTNQPQHF. CDR3 DNA: TGTGCCAGCATCCAGAGGGCGACAGGGACCAATCAGCCCCAGCATTTT.

The chain carries TRBV6-1 and TRBJ1-1; D not resolved. From germline, CDR1 is MNHNS and CDR2 SASEGT. The V end lost 3 bases, the J end lost 2 bases, and 16 bases lay between the germline ends. This CDR3 region has 16 residues. CDR3 amino acids: CASSDWGSKGNTEAFF. DNA for the CDR3: TGTGCCAGCAGTGATTGGGGTTCGAAGGGAAACACTGAAGCTTTCTTT.

The chain recombines TRBV20-1 with TRBJ2-7, with 14 bases matching TRBD2. Germline V gene data show CDR1 as DFQATT and CDR2 as SNEGSKA (reference sequence). Trimming removed 4 bases from V and 4 bases from J; junction bases left unmatched: 6. The CDR3 has 15 amino acids. This chain's CDR3 is CSANGGLAGEYEQYF. The DNA of the CDR3 is TGCAGTGCTAATGGGGGACTAGCGGGAGAATACGAGCAGTACTTC.

This clonotype was seen at least ten times. The V and J genes are TRBV28 and TRBJ2-7, with 8 bases fitting TRBD1. V gave up 6 bases and J gave up 3 bases; unmatched junction bases: 4. The CDR3 runs to 13 residues. Germline-derived CDR1 and CDR2 are MDHEN and SYDVKM. CDR3 DNA: TGTGCCAGCAGCACGGGACAGGACTACGAGCAGTACTTC. It yields the protein CASSTGQDYEQYF.

This clonotype was counted at least ten times. This chain uses TRBV12-3 or TRBV12-4 with TRBJ2-7; D call uncertain. V lost 2 bases to trimming and J lost 0 bases, with 17 bases between them. The CDR3 runs to 17 residues. The CDR3 region has the DNA TGTGCCAGCAGTTTAACCCCCTCTGAGGTAATCTCCTACGAGCAGTACTTC. This translates into CASSLTPSEVISYEQYF.

This clonotype showed up many times. The chain joins TRBV19 to TRBJ2-5, with TRBD1 as a possible D gene (5 bases). V dropped 5 bases and J dropped 5 bases, with 12 bases sitting between them. The germline CDR1 and CDR2 sequences are LNHDA and SQIVND (reference sequence). The CDR3 totals 13 residues. The CDR3 loop is CASSQGARETQYF. The CDR3 bases are TGTGCCAGTAGTCAAGGGGCGCGGGAGACCCAGTACTTC.

This clonotype occurred many times. The chain employs TRBV7-8 and TRBJ2-5; D remains unclear. The CDR3 covers 16 residues. V was cut by 6 bases and J by 2 bases, with 19 bases left in between. From germline, CDR1 is SGHVS and CDR2 FQNEAQ. CDR3 in DNA: TGTGCCAGCAGATTCTCCTGGATTTCGGAGCAAGAGACCCAGTACTTC. This gives the protein CASRFSWISEQETQYF.

This clonotype has more than one count but fewer than ten. The chain recombines TRBV12-3 or TRBV12-4 with TRBJ1-2; the match to TRBD1 covers 8 bases. V was pared by 2 bases and J by 6 bases, with 5 bases of the junction left unmatched. The CDR3 loop spans 14 amino acids. The chain's CDR3 is CASSLTQGENGYTF. The CDR3 DNA reads as TGTGCCAGCAGTTTAACACAGGGGGAAAATGGCTACACCTTC.

This clonotype came up many times. The chain combines TRBV27 with TRBJ1-6; no firm D call. Trimming removed 2 bases from V and 8 bases from J, with 7 bases in between. This CDR3 contains 13 residues. Germline CDR1 reads MNHEY; CDR2 reads SMNVEV (reference sequence). CDR3 region: CASSLNLDSPLHF. For the CDR3, the DNA is TGTGCCAGCAGTTTAAATCTGGATTCACCCCTCCACTTT.

This clonotype was picked up many times. This chain uses TRBV2 with TRBJ2-7, with D unclear. Germline CDR1 SNHLY, CDR2 FYNNEI. Trimming shortened V by 1 base and J by 3 bases, and 10 bases separated the two germline ends. CDR3 length: 14 amino acids. CDR3 residues: CASSEGGGFYEQYF. The DNA of the CDR3 is TGTGCCAGCAGTGAAGGAGGCGGCTTCTACGAGCAGTACTTC.

The V and J genes are TRBV6-1 and TRBJ2-5; no clear D gene. The V and J ends lost 1 base and 4 bases respectively, with 7 bases between them. From germline, CDR1 is MNHNS and CDR2 SASEGT. The CDR3 covers 13 residues. The CDR3 region is CASSEVQPETQYF. The CDR3 region has the DNA TGTGCCAGCAGTGAAGTACAGCCAGAGACCCAGTACTTC.

This clonotype was observed at least ten times. The chain joins TRBV11-3 to TRBJ2-5; TRBD1 matches 7 bases. V lost 5 bases to trimming and J lost 4 bases; unmatched junction nucleotides: 13. Germline CDR1 is SGHNT and CDR2 is YENEEA. The CDR3 totals 16 residues. Here the CDR3 reads CASSMGTVNIPETQYF. CDR3 nucleotides: TGTGCCAGCAGCATGGGGACAGTAAATATCCCAGAGACCCAGTACTTC.

The table lists this clonotype with a few counts. The CDR3 reads CSAPGLGDEQYF. The CDR3 nucleotides read TGCAGTGCTCCGGGCCTAGGGGACGAGCAGTACTTC. This chain links TRBV20-1 with TRBJ2-7, with D perhaps matching TRBD1 (5 bases). CDR1 DFQATT and CDR2 SNEGSKA come from the germline V gene (reference sequence). The CDR3 runs to 12 residues. Trimming removed 5 bases at V and 5 bases at J, with 13 bases between.